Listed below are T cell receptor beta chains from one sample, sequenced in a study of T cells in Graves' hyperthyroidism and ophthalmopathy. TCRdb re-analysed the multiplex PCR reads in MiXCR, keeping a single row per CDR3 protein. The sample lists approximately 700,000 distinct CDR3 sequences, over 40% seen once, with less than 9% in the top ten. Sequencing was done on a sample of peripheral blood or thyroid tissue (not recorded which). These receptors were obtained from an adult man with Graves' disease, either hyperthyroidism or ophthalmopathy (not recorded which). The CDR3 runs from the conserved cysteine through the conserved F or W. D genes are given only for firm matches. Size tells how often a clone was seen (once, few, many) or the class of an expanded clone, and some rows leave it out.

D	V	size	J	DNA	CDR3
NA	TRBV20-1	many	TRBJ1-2	TGCAGTGCTAGTACCCGGGGGCTAGGTGGCTACACCTTC	CSASTRGLGGYTF
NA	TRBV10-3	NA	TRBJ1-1	TGTGCCATCAGTTTGCGTGGCGGAGTGAACACTGAAGCTTTCTTT	CAISLRGGVNTEAFF
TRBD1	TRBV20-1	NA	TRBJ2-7	TGCAGTGCCACCCCGGGGGCCAGGGGGCTGGGCTACGAGCAGTACTTC	CSATPGARGLGYEQYF
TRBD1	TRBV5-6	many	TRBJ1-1	TGTGCCAGCAGCTATGGGACAGGGTTGGGAACTGAAGCTTTCTTT	CASSYGTGLGTEAFF
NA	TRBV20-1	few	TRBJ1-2	TGCAGTGCTCAAGGGGGGGGCGCGTTCGACTATGGCTACACCTTC	CSAQGGGAFDYGYTF
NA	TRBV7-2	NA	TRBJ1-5	TGTGCCAGCTCACCTGAGGAGGGGATTTCGAATCAGCCCCAGCATTTT	CASSPEEGISNQPQHF
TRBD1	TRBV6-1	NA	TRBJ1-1	TGTGCCAGCAGTGGAGGGGGCGCGCCAATGAACACTGAAGCTTTCTTT	CASSGGGAPMNTEAFF
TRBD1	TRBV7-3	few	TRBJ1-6	TGTGCCAGCACTCCGGAGCTCAGGGGGTCACCCCTCCACTTT	CASTPELRGSPLHF
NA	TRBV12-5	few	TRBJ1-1	TGTGCTAGTGGTCGGGGAGGGGGCACTGAAGCTTTCTTT	CASGRGGGTEAFF
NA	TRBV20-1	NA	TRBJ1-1	TGCAGTGCTAGCGATTCGACTGACTCTGAAGCTTTCTTT	CSASDSTDSEAFF
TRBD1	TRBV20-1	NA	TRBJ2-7	TGCAGTGCTAGACCCACAGGGGGCCACGAGCAGTACTTC	CSARPTGGHEQYF
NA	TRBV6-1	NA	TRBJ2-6	TGTGCCAGCGGGCTTAACTATGGGGCCAACGTCCTGACTTTC	CASGLNYGANVLTF
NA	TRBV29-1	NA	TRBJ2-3	TGCAGCGTTGTGAGGCAGTTCTCTAGCACAGATACGCAGTATTTT	CSVVRQFSSTDTQYF
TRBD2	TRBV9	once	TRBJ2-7	TGTGCCAGCAGCCAAGTGCGACTAGCGGGAGGATCCTCCTACGAGCAGTACTTC	CASSQVRLAGGSSYEQYF
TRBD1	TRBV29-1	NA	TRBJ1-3	TGCAGCATAGGGACAGGTGGAAACACCATATATTTT	CSIGTGGNTIYF